One sample yielded the 16 T cell receptor beta chains listed below, sequenced in a study of T cell repertoires in cytomegalovirus infection. For these TCRs, the target antigens are not known. A single record per CDR3 protein comes from TCRdb applying MiXCR to the reads. This sample carries roughly 700,000 distinct CDR3 sequences, 33% of them seen once, and the ten largest clones take 18%. Sequences were derived from cultured PBMCs, sampled from culture after CMV antigen stimulation. These TCRs come from a human donor in good health (CMV status not recorded). Some clones in this sample may be carry-over from other donors' samples.

This clonotype was seen a single time. At one boundary the junction diverges from the germline segment, which might be a read error. This chain connects TRBV4-1 to TRBJ1-1; no firm D call. CDR3 length: 18 residues. Germline assignment: CDR1 MGHRA and CDR2 YSYEKL. The CDR3: CASSQVPGTRSMNTEAFF. The CDR3 coding sequence is TGTGCCAGCAGCCAAGTCCCGGGAACCCGGAGTATGAACACTGAAGCTTTCTTT.

V gene TRBV7-9 combines with J gene TRBJ2-7, with 7 bases matching TRBD2. Trimming took 11 bases from V and 0 from J; bases not matched to a gene: 4. The CDR3 length is 12 residues. Germline V gene lookup returns CDR1 SEHNR and CDR2 FQNEAQ (reference sequence). The CDR3 nucleotides read TGTGCCCCAGCGGGGAGCTCCTACGAGCAGTACTTC. Translating it yields CAPAGSSYEQYF.

The V and J genes are TRBV20-1 and TRBJ2-4; 10 bases match TRBD2. This CDR3 spans 15 amino acids. With 5 bases clipped from V and 6 bases from J, the junction kept 10 bases outside the gene matches. Germline CDR1 reads DFQATT; CDR2 reads SNEGSKA (reference sequence). The CDR3 here is CSAYLSGRAGNIQYF. CDR3 in DNA: TGCAGTGCTTACCTCAGCGGGAGGGCCGGAAACATTCAGTACTTC.

The V and J genes are TRBV19 and TRBJ1-6, with D hard to call. Trimming left V 5 bases short and J 10 bases short, with 12 bases between. Germline lookup yields CDR1 LNHDA and CDR2 SQIVND (reference sequence). The CDR3 has 13 amino acids. CDR3 in DNA: TGTGCCAGTAGTCCTCTAATTCGGTCACCCCTCCACTTT. It translates to CASSPLIRSPLHF.

This CDR3 is CASSLGSPEQFF. CDR3 in DNA: TGTGCCAGCAGCTTGGGCAGCCCTGAGCAGTTCTTC. The V call is TRBV7-2, the J call TRBJ2-1; D is ambiguous. Trimming removed 3 bases from V and 9 bases from J, with 9 bases in between. From germline, CDR1 is SGHTA and CDR2 FQGNSA. This CDR3 has 12 amino acids.

In nucleotides, the CDR3 is TGTGCCAGCAGTTTTGGTCAAGGGAAGGGCTACACCTTC. It codes for CASSFGQGKGYTF. V and J are TRBV28 and TRBJ1-2; no firm D call. CDR3 length: 13 residues. V shed 3 bases and J shed 8 bases, with 13 bases lying between them. The V gene's germline CDR1 is MDHEN and CDR2 SYDVKM.

This clonotype was seen a handful of times. In DNA form, the CDR3 reads TGTGCCAGCAGCTTGTTGGGGAGCATAGAAAACATTCAGTACTTC. This encodes CASSLLGSIENIQYF. The chain has TRBV5-4 and TRBJ2-4; D possibly corresponds to TRBD2 (5 bases). CDR3 length: 15 amino acids. The V end lost 1 base, the J end lost 5 bases, and 13 bases lay between the germline ends. Germline V gives CDR1 SGHNT, CDR2 YYREEE (reference sequence).

This clonotype was seen ten or more times. This rearrangement joins TRBV7-2 to TRBJ1-2; 7 bases are shared with TRBD1. After removal of 5 bases from V and 5 bases from J, the junction contained 14 bases not matched to a gene. The germline CDR1 and CDR2 sequences are SGHTA and FQGNSA. This CDR3 spans 16 amino acids. The CDR3 spells CASSPPQGPKIYGYTF. In DNA form, the CDR3 reads TGTGCCAGCAGCCCCCCACAGGGGCCCAAAATATATGGCTACACCTTC.

This clonotype was seen more than once but under ten times. The chain combines TRBV28 with TRBJ2-3; D might be TRBD1 (6 bases). CDR1 MDHEN and CDR2 SYDVKM come from the germline V gene. CDR3 length: 15 amino acids. V lost 7 bases and J lost 1, with 15 bases in between. CDR3 loop: CASKDPGAGTDTQYF. As DNA, the CDR3 is TGTGCCAGCAAAGACCCAGGGGCTGGCACAGATACGCAGTATTTT.

The genes are TRBV12-3 or TRBV12-4 and TRBJ2-7, with D possibly TRBD2 on 6 matching bases. V lost 6 bases and J 4 bases, leaving 13 bases between the germline ends. The CDR3 sequence is 13 residues long. CDR3 nucleotide sequence: TGTGCCAGCAGAAACAACGCGGGGTACGAGCAGTACTTC. It translates to CASRNNAGYEQYF.

This chain links TRBV6-2 or TRBV6-3 with TRBJ2-5; TRBD2 agrees at 12 bases. CDR3 length equals 15 residues. Germline V gene data show CDR1 as MNHEY and CDR2 as SVGEGT. The ends lost 6 bases at V and 5 bases at J; junction bases unmatched: 7. CDR3 bases: TGTGCCAGCAGCTGGCGACTAGCGGGAGTTGAGACCCAGTACTTC. It translates to CASSWRLAGVETQYF.

This clonotype showed up just once. This sequence joins TRBV20-1 and TRBJ2-1; 9 bases line up with TRBD2. There are 14 residues in the CDR3. Unmatched junction bases numbered 6, after V lost 3 bases and J lost 6 bases. Germline V gene lookup returns CDR1 DFQATT and CDR2 SNEGSKA (reference sequence). CDR3 residues: CSARSASGINEQFF. The DNA for the CDR3 is TGCAGTGCTAGGTCGGCTAGCGGGATCAATGAGCAGTTCTTC.

This rearrangement joins TRBV20-1 to TRBJ2-4; D is perhaps TRBD2 (6 bases). There are 14 residues in the CDR3. Deletions cut 5 bases from V and 1 base from J, with 12 bases between. The V gene's germline CDR1 is DFQATT and CDR2 SNEGSKA (reference sequence). CDR3 loop: CSAGAGGAKNIQYF. The CDR3 DNA reads as TGCAGTGCTGGGGCTGGAGGGGCCAAAAACATTCAGTACTTC.

There are a few counts of this clonotype. V gene TRBV7-9 combines with J gene TRBJ1-1; 10 bases fit TRBD1. With 5 bases clipped from V and 6 bases from J, the junction kept 9 bases outside the gene matches. The CDR3 length is 15 residues. The V gene's germline CDR1 is SEHNR and CDR2 FQNEAQ (reference sequence). This CDR3 reads CASSQGQGSKAEAFF. As DNA, the CDR3 is TGTGCCAGCAGCCAGGGACAGGGGTCTAAGGCTGAAGCTTTCTTT.

The chain recombines TRBV5-4 with TRBJ2-3, with D possibly TRBD2 on 5 matching bases. Germline V gene data show CDR1 as SGHNT and CDR2 as YYREEE (reference sequence). This CDR3 has 15 residues. Trimming removed 3 bases at V and 1 base at J, with 12 bases between. The DNA of the CDR3 is TGTGCCAGCAGCTCTCAAGCGGAGGGCACAGATACGCAGTATTTT. Its protein product is CASSSQAEGTDTQYF.

The chain uses TRBV6-2 or TRBV6-3 and TRBJ1-4, with D uncertain. Trimming removed 4 bases at V and 0 bases at J, with 12 bases between. The length of the CDR3 is 16 residues. Germline lookup yields CDR1 MNHEY and CDR2 SVGEGT. The CDR3 spells CASSSEPMSTNEKLFF. CDR3 nucleotides: TGTGCCAGCAGTTCCGAGCCGATGTCAACTAATGAAAAACTGTTTTTT.